This TCR beta chain was recovered during a study of cytomegalovirus exposure and HLA in healthy donors. The V and J ends lost 3 bases and 0 bases, in that order; junction bases with no gene match: 11. In germline, CDR1 is SGHAT, CDR2 FQNNGV. The CDR3 length is 19 residues. A multiplex PCR was run with 60 Vbeta primers and 13 Jbeta primers. Clones were read by immunoSEQ multiplex PCR, and TCRdb kept only the in-frame ones, dropping some. The profile covers about 120,000 clones, with over 65% appearing a single time and 3.4% taken by the ten largest. The chain recombines TRBV11-2 with TRBJ2-7, with 13 bases identical to TRBD2. The sequencing input was PBMCs. This TCR came from a man aged 30 to 39 in good health and CMV-seronegative. CDR3 amino acids: CASSLISGTSGAYSYEQYF. CDR3 sequence (DNA): TGTGCCAGCAGCTTGATTTCCGGGACTAGCGGGGCCTACTCCTACGAGCAGTACTTC.